The 25 T cell receptor beta chains reported below all come from one sample, sequenced in a study of shared clonotypes between healthy human individuals (dated by TCRdb to 2020 to 2022). The method behind the library was the immunoSEQ multiplex PCR assay. The immuneACCESS repertoire file appears here via TCRdb, limited to in-frame rearrangements. These files lack a portion of the clones; in checked studies, under half of the deficit traces to unresolved V genes, and the cause of the others is not known. For this sample the table gives about 600,000 clones, of which roughly 97% were detected only once. The ten top clones hold around 0.057% of the sample. Material for sequencing was naive CD4+ T cells sorted from blood. What this sample's cell subset or site label stands for: CD45RA+ positively selected. These receptor sequences come from a woman aged 30 to 39 in good health.

The chain couples TRBV11-1 to TRBJ2-5, with D possibly TRBD2 on 6 matching bases. V lost 2 bases to trimming and J lost 5 bases, with 15 bases between them. There are 15 residues in the CDR3. The germline V gene encodes CDR1 SGHAT and CDR2 FQDESV (reference sequence). In DNA, the CDR3 is TGTGCCAGCAGCTTATGGGGGGATAGCCAGGAGACCCAGTACTTC. It yields the protein CASSLWGDSQETQYF.

The genes are TRBV7-6 and TRBJ1-1; no clear D. The CDR3 contains 15 residues. Trimming pared 2 bases from V and 3 bases from J, leaving 13 bases between. CDR1 and CDR2 (germline): SGHVS, FNYEAQ. CDR3 bases: TGTGCCAGCAGCTTATTCGGGAAGGAGGACACTGAAGCTTTCTTT. This encodes CASSLFGKEDTEAFF.

The chain recombines TRBV27 with TRBJ1-5, with 7 bases lining up with TRBD1. CDR1 is MNHEY and CDR2 is SMNVEV in the germline V gene (reference sequence). CDR3 length: 15 residues. Trimming at V came to 3 bases and at J to 7 bases, leaving 9 bases not matched to a gene. The CDR3 region has the DNA TGTGCCAGCAGTTTGACAGGGAACCTCAGGCAGCCCCAGCATTTT. Protein: CASSLTGNLRQPQHF.

CDR3 nucleotides: TGTGCCAGCAGTGGGGACAGGGTGGCCACCGGGGAGCTGTTTTTT. Its translation is CASSGDRVATGELFF. The chain couples TRBV2 to TRBJ2-2; TRBD1 matches at 9 bases. The CDR3 loop spans 15 amino acids. Germline V CDR1 and CDR2: SNHLY, FYNNEI. The V segment lost 4 bases and the J segment 4 bases; nucleotides outside the gene matches: 4.

V gene TRBV28 combines with J gene TRBJ1-2; D not resolved. Germline V gene sequence: CDR1 MDHEN, CDR2 SYDVKM. The CDR3 is 12 amino acids. V was clipped by 3 bases and J by 7 bases, with 9 bases between them. CDR3 loop: CASSFEGSGYTF. CDR3 coding DNA: TGTGCCAGCAGTTTCGAGGGTAGTGGCTACACCTTC.

This chain joins TRBV9 and TRBJ2-7; D is undetermined. Germline-derived CDR1 and CDR2 are SGDLS and YYNGEE. Trimming shortened V by 4 bases and J by 6 bases, and 14 bases separated the two germline ends. CDR3 length: 13 residues. CDR3 DNA sequence: TGTGCCAGCAGCAACCCTGAGGTTGGCGAGCAGTACTTC. It translates to CASSNPEVGEQYF.

This clone was seen only once. V gene TRBV20-1 combines with J gene TRBJ2-3; D unclear. CDR1 is DFQATT, CDR2 SNEGSKA, per germline (reference sequence). The CDR3 contains 11 residues. The V end was cut by 6 bases, the J end by 2 bases, with 6 bases between. CDR3 coding DNA: TGCAGTGCCTCCCCCACAGATACGCAGTATTTT. This translates into CSASPTDTQYF.

The V gene is TRBV25-1, the J gene TRBJ2-3; TRBD2 agrees at 12 bases. From germline, CDR1 is MGHDK and CDR2 SYGVNS. The CDR3 consists of 18 residues. J gave up 4 bases and V 1 base, and 9 bases lay outside the gene matches. The CDR3 spells CASSESSSGRAWADTQYF. The CDR3 bases are TGTGCCAGCAGTGAATCATCTAGCGGGAGGGCCTGGGCAGATACGCAGTATTTT. The full variable domain, its missing parts supplied by reference TRBV25-1 and TRBJ2-3, is EADIYQTPRYLVIGTGKKITLECSQTMGHDKMYWYQQDPGMELHLIHYSYGVNSTEKGDLSSESTVSRIRTEHFPLTLESARPSHTSQYLCASSESSSGRAWADTQYFGPGTRLTVL.

The V gene is TRBV19, the J gene TRBJ1-4, with 8 nucleotides matching TRBD1. V lost 6 bases to trimming and J lost 5 bases; unmatched junction nucleotides: 5. This CDR3 comprises 14 residues. From germline, CDR1 is LNHDA and CDR2 SQIVND (reference sequence). The CDR3 reads CASSDRGRNEKLFF. For the CDR3, the DNA is TGTGCCAGTAGCGACAGGGGCCGAAATGAAAAACTGTTTTTT.

The CDR3 DNA sequence: TGTGCCGCCCGTCCCTTGGGGGACGCCGACCAGCCCCAGCATTTT. Protein product: CAARPLGDADQPQHF. The chain is built from TRBV6-1 and TRBJ1-5; possibly TRBD1 for D (5 bases). Germline CDR1 and CDR2: MNHNS and SASEGT. Trimming took off 11 bases at V and 7 bases at J, with 24 bases between the two ends. The CDR3 sequence is 15 residues long.

The chain carries TRBV6-5 and TRBJ2-6; D possibly corresponds to TRBD1 (6 bases). Germline V gene sequence: CDR1 MNHEY, CDR2 SVGAGI. The CDR3 is 16 amino acids. The V end lost 2 bases, the J end lost 1 base, and 9 bases lay between the germline ends. The DNA for the CDR3 is TGTGCCAGCAGTTACCCTGGACAGTCTGGGGCCAACGTCCTGACTTTC. Translating it yields CASSYPGQSGANVLTF.

The J gene is TRBJ2-1, the V gene TRBV7-9; 8 bases line up with TRBD2. V lost 5 bases to trimming and J lost 0 bases; unmatched junction nucleotides: 6. Per the germline V gene, CDR1 is SEHNR and CDR2 is FQNEAQ (reference sequence). The CDR3 is 16 residues long. The chain's CDR3 is CASSEIAGSSYNEQFF. For the CDR3, the DNA is TGTGCCAGCAGCGAAATAGCGGGGAGCTCCTACAATGAGCAGTTCTTC.

The rearrangement uses TRBV7-2 and TRBJ1-1; D is unresolved. This CDR3 is 13 amino acids long. Germline assignment: CDR1 SGHTA and CDR2 FQGNSA. Trimming stripped 5 bases from V and 1 base from J, with 8 bases between. The DNA for the CDR3 is TGTGCCAGCAGCCCAACAAGGAACACTGAAGCTTTCTTT. Translating gives CASSPTRNTEAFF.

This clone was recorded only once. This chain links TRBV7-3 with TRBJ1-1; TRBD1 aligns across 8 bases. Germline lookup yields CDR1 SGHTA and CDR2 FQGTGA. This CDR3 spans 14 amino acids. J lost 1 base, V lost 3 bases, and 1 base had no gene match. The CDR3 DNA follows: TGTGCCAGCAGCTTCGGACAGGGGAACACTGAAGCTTTCTTT. It encodes CASSFGQGNTEAFF.

The J gene is TRBJ1-2, the V gene TRBV6-5; 12 nucleotides agree with TRBD1. The CDR3 has 14 amino acids. The ends lost 5 bases at V and 7 bases at J; junction bases unmatched: 5. Germline V gene data show CDR1 as MNHEY and CDR2 as SVGAGI. The CDR3 sequence: CASSQGQGASGYTF. In nucleotides, the CDR3 is TGTGCCAGCAGTCAGGGACAGGGGGCGTCTGGCTACACCTTC.

The gene calls are TRBV7-9 and TRBJ2-2, with a tentative D call TRBD1 (7 bases). CDR1 and CDR2 from the germline V gene are SEHNR and FQNEAQ (reference sequence). This CDR3 contains 16 residues. V lost 2 bases and J 4 bases, leaving 14 bases between the germline ends. The CDR3 DNA follows: TGTGCCAGCAGCTTAAGGCGGGACAGCCTCACCGGGGAGCTGTTTTTT. Residues: CASSLRRDSLTGELFF. Variable domain in full (rest from reference TRBV7-9 and TRBJ2-2): DTGVSQNPRHKITKRGQNVTFRCDPISEHNRLYWYRQTLGQGPEFLTYFQNEAQLEKSRLLSDRFSAERPKGSFSTLEIQRTEQGDSAMYLCASSLRRDSLTGELFFGEGSRLTVL.

The rearrangement joins TRBV19 to TRBJ2-1, with unresolved D. This CDR3 has 13 amino acids. Trimming cost V 5 bases and J 7 bases, with 12 bases left between them. In germline, CDR1 is LNHDA, CDR2 SQIVND (reference sequence). This CDR3 reads CASSYYQVNEQFF. The CDR3 nucleotides read TGTGCCAGTAGTTACTACCAGGTGAATGAGCAGTTCTTC.

This chain connects TRBV27 to TRBJ2-1; 7 bases are a match to TRBD1. This CDR3 contains 14 residues. V was clipped by 4 bases and J by 2 bases; unmatched bases: 2. The germline V gene has CDR1 MNHEY and CDR2 SMNVEV (reference sequence). CDR3 region: CASSSQGAYNEQFF. CDR3 sequence (DNA): TGTGCCAGCAGTTCTCAGGGGGCCTACAATGAGCAGTTCTTC.

J is TRBJ2-2 and V is TRBV5-4, with D tentatively TRBD1 or TRBD2 (7 bases each). Germline values: CDR1 SGHNT, CDR2 YYREEE (reference sequence). Trimming pared 4 bases from V and 5 bases from J, leaving 9 bases between. The CDR3 runs to 13 residues. The DNA of the CDR3 is TGTGCCAGCAGCCAGGGGGGGACCGGGGAGCTGTTTTTT. As protein: CASSQGGTGELFF.

The rearrangement joins TRBV5-1 to TRBJ1-6; 9 nucleotides match TRBD1. This CDR3 spans 16 amino acids. Germline assignment: CDR1 SGHRS and CDR2 YFSETQ. Germline trimming cut 0 bases from V and 7 bases from J; bases unmatched to any gene: 5. CDR3 in DNA: TGCGCCAGCAGCTTGGCGTGGACAGGGGAGAATTCACCCCTCCACTTT. Translated: CASSLAWTGENSPLHF.

The chain recombines TRBV25-1 with TRBJ2-7; D could derive from TRBD1 or TRBD2 (5 bases each). Trimming cost V 6 bases and J 7 bases, with 16 bases left between them. The CDR3 runs 13 residues. The germline V gene has CDR1 MGHDK and CDR2 SYGVNS. The CDR3 nucleotides are TGTGCCAGCAGCCTTGGCCCTGGGGGTGAGCAGTACTTC. Its protein is CASSLGPGGEQYF.

The chain couples TRBV6-5 to TRBJ2-7, with no clear D. The V and J ends lost 6 bases and 3 bases respectively, with 15 bases between them. The germline V gene encodes CDR1 MNHEY and CDR2 SVGAGI. This CDR3 has 14 amino acids. The CDR3 region is CASSPMGNLYEQYF. Here the CDR3 DNA reads TGTGCCAGCAGCCCGATGGGTAACCTCTACGAGCAGTACTTC.

The sample holds one count of this clone. The rearrangement links TRBV11-2 to TRBJ2-3; 7 bases align to TRBD2. J was trimmed by 4 bases and V by 1 base; bases with no gene match: 8. The germline V gene encodes CDR1 SGHAT and CDR2 FQNNGV. CDR3 length: 16 amino acids. Here the CDR3 reads CASSLVWGLYADTQYF. The CDR3 bases are TGTGCCAGCAGCTTAGTGTGGGGACTATACGCAGATACGCAGTATTTT.

J is TRBJ2-5 and V is TRBV7-2; 7 nucleotides agree with TRBD1. Germline trimming cut 0 bases from V and 4 bases from J; bases unmatched to any gene: 14. The germline gives CDR1 SGHTA, CDR2 FQGNSA. The CDR3 spans 18 residues. CDR3 residues: CASSLAIVPGQLGETQYF. The DNA of the CDR3 is TGTGCCAGCAGCTTAGCGATCGTCCCGGGACAGCTTGGAGAGACCCAGTACTTC.

V and J are TRBV2 and TRBJ1-1, with a tentative D call TRBD1 (5 bases). The CDR3 extends over 13 amino acids. Germline V lookup: CDR1 SNHLY, CDR2 FYNNEI. V was cut by 4 bases and J by 0 bases, with 6 bases left in between. The CDR3 loop is CASSGQMNTEAFF. CDR3 nucleotide sequence: TGTGCCAGCAGTGGACAGATGAACACTGAAGCTTTCTTT.